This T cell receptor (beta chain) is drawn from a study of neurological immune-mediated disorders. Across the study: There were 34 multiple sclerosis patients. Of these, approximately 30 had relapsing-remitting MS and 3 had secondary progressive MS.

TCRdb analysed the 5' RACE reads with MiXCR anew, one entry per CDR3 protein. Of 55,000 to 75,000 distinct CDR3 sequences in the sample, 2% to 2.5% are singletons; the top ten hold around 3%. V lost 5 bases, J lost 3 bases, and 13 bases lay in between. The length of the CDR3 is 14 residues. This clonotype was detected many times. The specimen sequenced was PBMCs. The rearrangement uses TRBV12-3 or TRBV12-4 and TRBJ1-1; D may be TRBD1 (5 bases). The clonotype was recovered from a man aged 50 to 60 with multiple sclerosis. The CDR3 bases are TGTGCCAGCAGTCTACAGGTGGGGGACACTGAAGCTTTCTTT. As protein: CASSLQVGDTEAFF.